The sequence of this T cell receptor (beta chain) was determined in a study of blood T cell repertoires in COVID-19. In the authors' methods: Reference gene primer amplification gave estimated nucleated cell counts. This table comes from immunoSEQ multiplex PCR, and its TCRdb copy is limited to in-frame clones, with some not included. V, J and clone size derive from that table, while D and trimming were established from the DNA sequence. The data show approximately 170,000 clones, around 85% seen once. CDR3 size: 15 residues. Trimming took off 5 bases at V and 7 bases at J, with 21 bases between the two ends. Germline V lookup: CDR1 MNHEY, CDR2 SMNVEV (reference sequence).

This TCR came from a woman between 50 and 59 years old with acute or convalescent COVID-19. This sequence joins TRBV27 and TRBJ2-7; maybe TRBD2 (5 bases). The material sequenced was peripheral blood. Here the CDR3 DNA reads TGTGCCAGCAGTCTCGCTGGGTTAAAGTCGGGGGAGCAGTACTTC. Translating it yields CASSLAGLKSGEQYF.